Presented here are 13 T cell receptor beta chains from one specimen sequenced in a study of T cell repertoires in cytomegalovirus infection. No antigens are known for them. TCRdb used MiXCR to reprocess the reads, holding one entry per CDR3 protein. This table holds about 830,000 distinct CDR3 sequences, about 30% found once. Here the sequenced sample was cultured CD8+ T cells from PBMCs, taken from culture after CMV antigen stimulation. Every receptor here comes from a human donor in good health (CMV status not recorded). Some clones in this sample may be carry-over from other donors' samples.

V gene TRBV28 combines with J gene TRBJ1-1; 7 bases fit TRBD1. Germline trimming cut 3 bases from V and 3 bases from J; bases unmatched to any gene: 7. The CDR3 has 15 amino acids. Germline V gene lookup returns CDR1 MDHEN and CDR2 SYDVKM. The CDR3 loop is CASSFRQGSDTEAFF. The CDR3 coding sequence is TGTGCCAGCAGTTTCAGACAGGGTTCGGACACTGAAGCTTTCTTT.

This clonotype was observed many times. The chain has TRBV7-2 and TRBJ1-5, with unresolved D. The CDR3 has 13 residues. Germline V gives CDR1 SGHTA, CDR2 FQGNSA. V lost 8 bases to trimming and J lost 0 bases, with 8 bases between them. CDR3 nucleotides: TGTGCCAGCGGTCTCTATAGCAATCAGCCCCAGCATTTT. Encoded protein: CASGLYSNQPQHF.

A few counts support this clonotype. The chain couples TRBV6-5 to TRBJ2-7; D could derive from TRBD1 or TRBD2 (6 bases each). The V and J ends lost 8 bases and 6 bases respectively, with 11 bases between them. Germline CDR1 reads MNHEY; CDR2 reads SVGAGI. There are 11 residues in the CDR3. The CDR3 region has the DNA TGTGCCAGCGGGGGGCCGGGCGAGCAGTACTTC. This codes for CASGGPGEQYF.

This clonotype was observed a few times. The chain uses TRBV19 and TRBJ2-2; the match to TRBD2 covers 14 bases. Germline assignment: CDR1 LNHDA and CDR2 SQIVND (reference sequence). V was pared by 5 bases and J by 2 bases, with 4 bases of the junction left unmatched. The CDR3 is made up of 17 amino acids. For the CDR3, the DNA is TGTGCCAGTAGTCGGGGACTAGCGGGGGATAACACCGGGGAGCTGTTTTTT. It yields the protein CASSRGLAGDNTGELFF.

The rearrangement joins TRBV29-1 to TRBJ2-7, with 9 nucleotides matching TRBD1. The CDR3 sequence is 12 residues long. Germline loops: CDR1 SQVTM, CDR2 ANQGSEA. Germline trimming cut 6 bases from V and 5 bases from J; bases unmatched to any gene: 5. CDR3 sequence (DNA): TGCAGCGTCGGGACAGGGAGGAACGAGCAGTACTTC. Translation: CSVGTGRNEQYF.

V is TRBV7-4 and J is TRBJ2-3; possible D gene TRBD2, 6 bases. The CDR3 has 12 amino acids. The germline gives CDR1 SGHVT, CDR2 SQSDAQ. Trimming removed 5 bases at V and 8 bases at J, with 11 bases between. CDR3 in amino acids: CASSRWRGTQYF. Written as DNA, the CDR3 is TGTGCCAGCAGCCGGTGGAGGGGTACGCAGTATTTT.

This clonotype appeared a few times. The V gene is TRBV5-4, the J gene TRBJ1-3; possibly TRBD1 for D (5 bases). V lost 1 base and J 4 bases, leaving 12 bases between the germline ends. The CDR3 is 15 amino acids. The germline CDR1 and CDR2 sequences are SGHNT and YYREEE (reference sequence). CDR3 loop: CASSLLAGLGNTIYF. The CDR3 DNA is TGTGCCAGCAGCTTGCTTGCAGGGCTCGGAAACACCATATATTTT.

This clonotype was found a few times. The chain employs TRBV20-1 and TRBJ2-5, with TRBD2 matching 11 bases. CDR1 is DFQATT, CDR2 SNEGSKA, per germline (reference sequence). This CDR3 is built from 18 residues. Unmatched junction bases numbered 13, after V lost 4 bases and J lost 0 bases. CDR3 in DNA: TGCAGTGCTAATGGGGGTCTAGCGGGGGGCGCGTACCAAGAGACCCAGTACTTC. Translated, it gives CSANGGLAGGAYQETQYF.

This chain joins TRBV10-1 and TRBJ2-1; D is perhaps TRBD2 (7 bases). Trimming took 2 bases from V and 10 from J, leaving 12 bases between them. The CDR3 extends over 13 amino acids. Per germline, CDR1 WNHNN and CDR2 SYGVQD (reference sequence). The DNA for the CDR3 is TGCGCCAGCAGTGAGAGGGGGGGCAGGGAGCAGTTCTTC. Translated: CASSERGGREQFF.

This clonotype was seen at least ten times. This sequence joins TRBV7-2 and TRBJ1-5, with D maybe TRBD1 (5 bases). Germline V lookup: CDR1 SGHTA, CDR2 FQGNSA. The CDR3 runs 14 residues. V was shortened by 6 bases and J by 3 bases, with 12 bases between the two germline ends. This CDR3 is CASSTTGLNQPQHF. The CDR3 nucleotides read TGTGCCAGCAGTACCACAGGACTCAATCAGCCCCAGCATTTT. The variable domain in full, with the rest retrieved from reference TRBV7-2 and TRBJ1-5, is GAGVSQSPSNKVTEKGKDVELRCDPISGHTALYWYRQSLGQGLEFLIYFQGNSAPDKSGLPSDRFSAERTGGSVSTLTIQRTQQEDSAVYLCASSTTGLNQPQHFGDGTRLSIL.

Ten or more counts support this clonotype. V usage is TRBV7-9 and J usage is TRBJ1-2; TRBD1 matches at 9 bases. This CDR3 is built from 15 residues. The V segment lost 1 base and the J segment 6 bases; nucleotides outside the gene matches: 6. Germline V gene sequence: CDR1 SEHNR, CDR2 FQNEAQ (reference sequence). The CDR3 region is CASSLVSTGGHGYTF. The CDR3 region has the DNA TGTGCCAGCAGCTTAGTCTCAACAGGGGGCCATGGCTACACCTTC. The full variable domain, completed using reference TRBV7-9 and TRBJ1-2, is DTGVSQNPRHKITKRGQNVTFRCDPISEHNRLYWYRQTLGQGPEFLTYFQNEAQLEKSRLLSDRFSAERPKGSFSTLEIQRTEQGDSAMYLCASSLVSTGGHGYTFGSGTRLTVV.

J is TRBJ1-3 and V is TRBV11-3; no reliable D call. The V gene lost 0 bases and the J gene lost 4 bases, with 10 bases spanning the gap. Germline-derived CDR1 and CDR2 are SGHNT and YENEEA. The CDR3 totals 15 residues. For the CDR3, the DNA is TGTGCCAGCAGCTTAGAGGGGTTGCCGGGAAACACCATATATTTT. Protein product: CASSLEGLPGNTIYF.

The rearrangement links TRBV6-5 to TRBJ1-1, with 7 bases lining up with TRBD1. Trimming took 6 bases from V and 4 from J; bases not matched to a gene: 5. Looked up from germline, CDR1 is MNHEY and CDR2 is SVGAGI. This CDR3 region has 13 residues. DNA for the CDR3: TGTGCCAGCAGGCCGGGACAGACCACTGAAGCTTTCTTT. Translation: CASRPGQTTEAFF.